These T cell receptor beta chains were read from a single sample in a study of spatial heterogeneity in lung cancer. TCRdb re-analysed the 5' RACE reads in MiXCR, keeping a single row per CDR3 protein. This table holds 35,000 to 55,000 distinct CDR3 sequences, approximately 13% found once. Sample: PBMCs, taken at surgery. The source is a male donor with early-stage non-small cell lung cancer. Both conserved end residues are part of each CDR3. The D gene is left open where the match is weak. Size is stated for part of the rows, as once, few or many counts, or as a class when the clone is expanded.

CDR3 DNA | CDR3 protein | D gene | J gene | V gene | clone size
TGCGCCAGCAGCCTCGGACAGGGGGCAGCCCAAGAGACCCAGTACTTC | CASSLGQGAAQETQYF | TRBD1 | TRBJ2-5 | TRBV5-1 | -
TGCGCCAGCAGCTTGCTAGGCGGGAGCACCAATGAGCAGTTCTTC | CASSLLGGSTNEQFF | TRBD2 | TRBJ2-1 | TRBV5-1 | -
TGCGCCAGCAGCTTGGGAGATTATAGCAATCAGCCCCAGCATTTT | CASSLGDYSNQPQHF | - | TRBJ1-5 | TRBV5-1 | few
TGTGCCAGCAGCTTGTATGGGGAGACCCAGTACTTC | CASSLYGETQYF | - | TRBJ2-5 | TRBV5-5 | many
TGCGCCAGCAGCCAAGACCCTAGCGGGAGCTCCTACAATGAGCAGTTCTTC | CASSQDPSGSSYNEQFF | TRBD2 | TRBJ2-1 | TRBV4-3 | -
TGTGCCAGCAGTGGGGTATCTAATGAAAAACTGTTTTTT | CASSGVSNEKLFF | - | TRBJ1-4 | TRBV2 | -
TGCAGTGCTAGTGCCACAGGGTCACCTCAGCCCCAGCATTTT | CSASATGSPQPQHF | - | TRBJ1-5 | TRBV20-1 | many
TGCGCCAGCAGCCACCTTGGGGACACCATATATTTT | CASSHLGDTIYF | - | TRBJ1-3 | TRBV4-3 | -
TGTGCCAGCAGCCCTAGACAGGGACAGTACAATGAGCAGTTCTTC | CASSPRQGQYNEQFF | TRBD1 | TRBJ2-1 | TRBV9 | medium-sized
TGTGCCAGCAGCTCGGGGGGGGAAGAGACCCAGTACTTC | CASSSGGEETQYF | TRBD2 | TRBJ2-5 | TRBV28 | few
TGCAGTGCTAGAGATCGTGGAGGCAATGAGCAGTTCTTC | CSARDRGGNEQFF | - | TRBJ2-1 | TRBV20-1 | few
TGTGCCAGCAGCTTTGGACTGGCGGAGACCCAGTACTTC | CASSFGLAETQYF | - | TRBJ2-5 | TRBV7-2 | many
TGCGCCAGCAGCCCCGGACTCTCCTACGAGCAGTACTTC | CASSPGLSYEQYF | - | TRBJ2-7 | TRBV5-1 | many
TGTGCCAGCAGCTTCGGAGGGGGTACAGAGACCCAGTACTTC | CASSFGGGTETQYF | - | TRBJ2-5 | TRBV5-5 | -
TGTGCCAGCAGCTTGGCCCGGCGGGGGGGTTCAGATACGCAGTATTTT | CASSLARRGGSDTQYF | TRBD2 | TRBJ2-3 | TRBV5-4 | many
TGTGCCAGCAGCAAGACAGGGGTGGCCGGGGAGCTGTTTTTT | CASSKTGVAGELFF | TRBD1 | TRBJ2-2 | TRBV7-3 | -
TGCAGTGCTAGAGATGGGGGGCGGGCCGGGACTGAAGCTTTCTTT | CSARDGGRAGTEAFF | - | TRBJ1-1 | TRBV20-1 | few
TGTGCCAGCAGTGCCCTATCGGGTAGATCCTACAATGAGCAGTTCTTC | CASSALSGRSYNEQFF | - | TRBJ2-1 | TRBV25-1 | few
TGTGCCAGCAGCACACGGTCCGGGGGGCTGAGGCCAGATACGCAGTATTTT | CASSTRSGGLRPDTQYF | - | TRBJ2-3 | TRBV7-2 | -
TGTGCCAGCAGCAAGGTTAACGGGGAGCTGTTTTTT | CASSKVNGELFF | - | TRBJ2-2 | TRBV21-1 | -
TGTGCCTGGAGCGAAGAGGGTGAAAAACTGTTTTTT | CAWSEEGEKLFF | - | TRBJ1-4 | TRBV30 | few
TGTGCCAGCAGCTTAGGTCAAGTCTATGGCTACACCTTC | CASSLGQVYGYTF | - | TRBJ1-2 | TRBV7-2 | few
TGCAGTGCACCGGACAGGGAAAGTCTTGGAGCTTTCTTT | CSAPDRESLGAFF | TRBD1 | TRBJ1-1 | TRBV20-1 | few
TGTGCCAGCAGCTCCCCTTACAGAGCCTACGAGCAGTACTTC | CASSSPYRAYEQYF | - | TRBJ2-7 | TRBV5-6 | many
TGTGCCAGCAGTCGAAGACAGGGAAGCGAGCAGTACTTC | CASSRRQGSEQYF | TRBD1 | TRBJ2-7 | TRBV6-5 | many
TGTGCCAGCAGCCGTACGTCCGGCTCTGGAAACACCATATATTTT | CASSRTSGSGNTIYF | - | TRBJ1-3 | TRBV7-9 | few
TGTGCCAGCAGCCAAGATACAGGGACGACGCTTAATGAGCAGTTCTTC | CASSQDTGTTLNEQFF | - | TRBJ2-1 | TRBV4-2 | -
TGTGCCAGCGGCCCCCGGGCCAGGGGTGGCTACACCTTC | CASGPRARGGYTF | - | TRBJ1-2 | TRBV7-9 | many
TGTGCCAGCAGCCATTCCGGGACAGGGGGCGATTTGTCGTATGGCTACACCTTC | CASSHSGTGGDLSYGYTF | TRBD1 | TRBJ1-2 | TRBV3-1 | few
TGCAGTGCCCCACAATCACAGGGGATTCGCTACACCTTC | CSAPQSQGIRYTF | TRBD1 | TRBJ1-2 | TRBV20-1 | many
TGTGCCAGCTCACAACAGATGAATTCACCCCTCCACTTT | CASSQQMNSPLHF | - | TRBJ1-6 | TRBV18 | many
TGTGCCATCAGTGAAGGACAGAACACCGGGGAGCTGTTTTTT | CAISEGQNTGELFF | - | TRBJ2-2 | TRBV10-3 | many
TGTGCCAGCAGTTCTTACAGGGGAGGAGATGGCTACACCTTC | CASSSYRGGDGYTF | TRBD1 | TRBJ1-2 | TRBV6-5 | -
TGTGCCAGCACCATAGGAGGGAGGAGATACAATGAGCAGTTCTTC | CASTIGGRRYNEQFF | - | TRBJ2-1 | TRBV6-2/TRBV6-3 | few
TGCGCCAGCAGCCAAGCCTTCGCCTCAGATACGCAGTATTTT | CASSQAFASDTQYF | - | TRBJ2-3 | TRBV4-3 | many
TGTGCCAGCAGTTACTCCCTCCGGGAAAAACTGTTTTTT | CASSYSLREKLFF | - | TRBJ1-4 | TRBV6-6 | few
TGTGCCAGCAGCCAAGTCAGGGAGGACGGCTACACCTTC | CASSQVREDGYTF | - | TRBJ1-2 | TRBV4-2 | few
TGCGCCAGCAGCTCGGGGGAGAGAAGTAATCTTTACTCTAATTCACCCCTCCACTTT | CASSSGERSNLYSNSPLHF | - | TRBJ1-6 | TRBV5-1 | few
TGTGCCAGCAGCTTAACTAGCGAGTACAATGAGCAGTTCTTC | CASSLTSEYNEQFF | - | TRBJ2-1 | TRBV7-3 | few
TGTGCTAGCAGCTTAACCGGGACAGGGGTTGGAGAGACCCAGTACTTC | CASSLTGTGVGETQYF | TRBD1 | TRBJ2-5 | TRBV7-7 | many
TGTGCCAGCAGCTTCCCATTGGGGGGCAGGGGGCCGCCTTTTGGTGGCTACACCTTC | CASSFPLGGRGPPFGGYTF | TRBD1 | TRBJ1-2 | TRBV7-9 | -
TGTGCCAGCAGTCCCCGGGTAGTTGGGCACAATGAGCAGTTCTTC | CASSPRVVGHNEQFF | - | TRBJ2-1 | TRBV27 | many
TGTGCCAGCAGGGACACTAGCGGGGGGTGGAAGACCCAGTACTTC | CASRDTSGGWKTQYF | TRBD2 | TRBJ2-5 | TRBV12-3/TRBV12-4 | many
TGTGCCAGCAGCGGGACAGGGCTAGAGACCCAGTACTTC | CASSGTGLETQYF | TRBD1 | TRBJ2-5 | TRBV7-2 | few
TGTGCCAGCAGCCTTAGGACAGGGTCGCACGAGCAGTACTTC | CASSLRTGSHEQYF | TRBD1 | TRBJ2-7 | TRBV7-9 | -
TGTGCCAGCAGCCACTCAGCGGCGGAGACCCAGTACTTC | CASSHSAAETQYF | - | TRBJ2-5 | TRBV3-1 | -
TGCAGTGCTAGAGATCCCCGGGGGGGGGTGGCCGGGGAGCTGTTTTTT | CSARDPRGGVAGELFF | TRBD2 | TRBJ2-2 | TRBV20-1 | few
TGCAGCGTTGGGTCGCTCGGCGGCTACGAGCAGTACTTC | CSVGSLGGYEQYF | - | TRBJ2-7 | TRBV29-1 | -
TGTGCCAGCAGGACAGAGAGCTCCTATAATTCACCCCTCCACTTT | CASRTESSYNSPLHF | - | TRBJ1-6 | TRBV2 | once
TGTGCCAGCAGCGTAGATAGCGGGAGGGCCGTCCGCCAGTTCTTC | CASSVDSGRAVRQFF | TRBD2 | TRBJ2-1 | TRBV7-2 | -
TGTGCCAGCAGCCCCCAGGGGCGTACCTACAATGAGCAGTTCTTC | CASSPQGRTYNEQFF | - | TRBJ2-1 | TRBV7-3 | few
TGCAGTGCGCCTGTCCAGGGAGGGAACAATCAGCCCCAGCATTTT | CSAPVQGGNNQPQHF | - | TRBJ1-5 | TRBV20-1 | many
TGTGCCAGCAGCTTAGGGACAGCTAATGAAAAACTGTTTTTT | CASSLGTANEKLFF | - | TRBJ1-4 | TRBV7-9 | few
TGTGCCAGCAGTCCCCGGACAGGGTTTTTATACGAGCAGTACTTC | CASSPRTGFLYEQYF | TRBD1 | TRBJ2-7 | TRBV27 | few
TGTGCCAGCAGTTACGGGACAGGGTGGAACACCGGGGAGCTGTTTTTT | CASSYGTGWNTGELFF | TRBD1 | TRBJ2-2 | TRBV6-5 | many
TGTGCCAGCAGCCGTAAGCGGGACAGGGCCTACGATGAGCAGTTCTTC | CASSRKRDRAYDEQFF | TRBD1 | TRBJ2-1 | TRBV9 | -
TGTGCCAGCAGTAAGCAAGCGGGGGGGACTTCCTACAATGAGCAGTTCTTC | CASSKQAGGTSYNEQFF | TRBD2 | TRBJ2-1 | TRBV27 | -